This passage covers 27 T cell receptor beta chains from one sample sequenced in a study of identical twins. TCRdb redid the calling of the 5' RACE reads with MiXCR, one entry per CDR3 protein. The sample has approximately 600,000 distinct CDR3 sequences; approximately 9.6% are singletons. These data are also associated with another study on yellow fever vaccine responses in identical twins.

Sequencing used PBMCs. The receptors derive from a young woman in good health.

This clonotype was seen more than once but under ten times. This rearrangement joins TRBV20-1 to TRBJ2-7; 7 bases are shared with TRBD1. J was trimmed by 1 base and V by 5 bases; bases with no gene match: 5. CDR3 length: 13 amino acids. From germline, CDR1 is DFQATT and CDR2 SNEGSKA (reference sequence). CDR3 coding DNA: TGCAGTGCTGGACAGGCCAAGTCCTACGAGCAGTACTTC. Its protein is CSAGQAKSYEQYF.

CDR3 residues: CASSPTNWNEQFF. In DNA form, the CDR3 reads TGTGCCAGCAGTCCGACAAATTGGAATGAGCAGTTCTTC. The chain has TRBV6-2 or TRBV6-3 and TRBJ2-1; D is undetermined. V was cut by 5 bases and J by 7 bases, with 12 bases left in between. CDR3 length: 13 amino acids. Germline lookup yields CDR1 MNHEY and CDR2 SVGEGT.

V usage is TRBV15 and J usage is TRBJ2-1, with 9 bases aligning to TRBD1. The CDR3 contains 16 residues. The trim removed 2 bases at V and 8 bases at J, leaving 10 bases unmatched. The germline CDR1 and CDR2 sequences are LNHNV and YYDKDF (reference sequence). For the CDR3, the DNA is TGTGCCACCAGCAGATCCCAGGGACAGGGTATCTATGAGCAGTTCTTC. This encodes CATSRSQGQGIYEQFF.

A remark on this clonotype: A read error is possible here, since a much larger clone lies one base away. The rearrangement uses TRBV6-5 and TRBJ2-7; weak D call: TRBD2 (6 bases). The V end lost 10 bases, the J end lost 3 bases, and 10 bases lay between the germline ends. CDR1 is MNHEY and CDR2 is SVGAGI in the germline V gene. The CDR3 is 11 amino acids. As DNA, the CDR3 is TGTGCCACCACCGGGGGCTACGAGCAGTACTTC. It specifies CATTGGYEQYF.

This clonotype was seen only a few times. The rearrangement links TRBV7-2 to TRBJ2-1, with D tentatively TRBD1 (6 bases). Per germline, CDR1 SGHTA and CDR2 FQGNSA. The CDR3 consists of 14 residues. V was pared by 5 bases and J by 10 bases, with 18 bases between. In DNA form, the CDR3 reads TGTGCCAGCAGCCTGGGACAACAAACTAAAGAGCAGTTCTTC. This codes for CASSLGQQTKEQFF. The variable domain in full, completed from reference TRBV7-2 and TRBJ2-1, reads GAGVSQSPSNKVTEKGKDVELRCDPISGHTALYWYRQSLGQGLEFLIYFQGNSAPDKSGLPSDRFSAERTGGSVSTLTIQRTQQEDSAVYLCASSLGQQTKEQFFGPGTRLTVL.

This clonotype was detected ten times or more. The chain couples TRBV2 to TRBJ2-2; D is undetermined. Trimming removed 10 bases from V and 2 bases from J, with 8 bases in between. This CDR3 has 12 amino acids. Germline V lookup: CDR1 SNHLY, CDR2 FYNNEI. The CDR3 nucleotides read TGTGCCACAGTGGTAAACACCGGGGAGCTGTTTTTT. This gives the protein CATVVNTGELFF.

V gene TRBV7-2 combines with J gene TRBJ2-3; TRBD2 might be the D (6 bases). CDR3 length: 15 residues. Deletions cut 1 base from V and 4 bases from J, with 12 bases between. Germline loops: CDR1 SGHTA, CDR2 FQGNSA. The CDR3 region has the DNA TGTGCCAGCAGCTTAGGGACTATCTCCGCAGATACGCAGTATTTT. Translation: CASSLGTISADTQYF.

This clonotype was seen many times. The J gene is TRBJ1-4, the V gene TRBV20-1, with TRBD1 as a possible D gene (5 bases). The CDR3 loop spans 13 amino acids. V shed 3 bases and J shed 7 bases, with 12 bases lying between them. In germline, CDR1 is DFQATT, CDR2 SNEGSKA (reference sequence). CDR3 bases: TGCAGTGCTAGGTCCAGGGTTAGTGAAAAACTGTTTTTT. It is translated as CSARSRVSEKLFF.

The table lists this clonotype with many counts. The chain links TRBV4-1 to TRBJ2-7, with 9 bases lining up with TRBD2. CDR1 is MGHRA and CDR2 is YSYEKL in the germline V gene. CDR3 size: 15 residues. V shed 5 bases and J 0 bases; nucleotides not matched to a gene: 5. The CDR3 protein is CASSFSGRDSYEQYF. The CDR3 nucleotides read TGCGCCAGCAGCTTTAGCGGGAGAGACTCCTACGAGCAGTACTTC.

A few counts support this clonotype. The CDR3: CASSYRGDRAYEQYF. The CDR3 bases are TGTGCCAGCAGTTACAGGGGGGACAGGGCCTACGAGCAGTACTTC. V gene TRBV6-5 combines with J gene TRBJ2-7, with 9 bases identical to TRBD1. Germline lookup yields CDR1 MNHEY and CDR2 SVGAGI. CDR3 length: 15 amino acids. Losses at the gene ends were 2 bases for V and 2 bases for J; bases not matched to a gene: 4.

The chain uses TRBV19 and TRBJ2-7; D possibly uses TRBD1 or TRBD2 (5 bases each). This CDR3 is 14 amino acids long. Trimming stripped 6 bases from V and 10 bases from J, with 22 bases between. Germline V gene sequence: CDR1 LNHDA, CDR2 SQIVND (reference sequence). CDR3: CASRPVADSGAQYF. As DNA, the CDR3 is TGTGCCAGTAGGCCGGTCGCGGACTCCGGGGCCCAGTACTTC.

The chain is built from TRBV13 and TRBJ2-7, with a weak D call TRBD1 (5 bases). The CDR3 sequence is 14 residues long. Germline V gives CDR1 PRHDT, CDR2 FYEKMQ (reference sequence). Trimming cost V 1 base and J 4 bases, with 11 bases left between them. CDR3 sequence reads: CASSLEGVVYEQYF. The CDR3 DNA is TGTGCCAGCAGCTTAGAAGGGGTGGTGTACGAGCAGTACTTC.

In the case of this clonotype: A much bigger clone sits one base away, suggesting this may be a read error. This chain's CDR3 is CVSSGPGQGSINTGELFF. The CDR3, as DNA: TGCGTCAGCAGCGGACCGGGACAGGGGTCCATAAACACCGGGGAGCTGTTTTTT. The chain links TRBV5-1 to TRBJ2-2; TRBD1 aligns across 10 bases. CDR1 and CDR2 (germline): SGHRS, YFSETQ. The CDR3 has 18 residues. Full variable domain (rest looked up from reference TRBV5-1 and TRBJ2-2): KAGVTQTPRYLIKTRGQQVTLSCSPISGHRSVSWYQQTPGQGLQFLFEYFSETQRNKGNFPGRFSGRQFSNSRSEMNVSTLELGDSALYLCVSSGPGQGSINTGELFFGEGSRLTVL.

Only a few counts were recorded for this clonotype. The J gene is TRBJ2-7, the V gene TRBV28, with 8 bases matching TRBD1. Looked up from germline, CDR1 is MDHEN and CDR2 is SYDVKM. The CDR3 totals 14 residues. Unmatched junction bases numbered 6, after V lost 4 bases and J lost 4 bases. The CDR3 protein is CASSYGTGPYEQYF. The CDR3 nucleotides are TGTGCCAGCAGTTATGGGACAGGTCCTTACGAGCAGTACTTC.

This clonotype occurred a few times. The chain links TRBV20-1 to TRBJ2-5, with TRBD2 identical over 14 bases. The CDR3 runs to 15 residues. The V gene end was trimmed by 4 bases and the J gene end by 7 bases; junction bases not matched to a gene: 8. Germline values: CDR1 DFQATT, CDR2 SNEGSKA (reference sequence). The CDR3 protein is CSATGLAGEVGTQYF. The CDR3 nucleotides read TGCAGTGCTACGGGACTAGCGGGAGAAGTCGGGACCCAGTACTTC.

This clonotype was counted ten times or more. The chain joins TRBV7-3 to TRBJ2-2; D is possibly TRBD1 or TRBD2 (6 bases each). V was clipped by 6 bases and J by 4 bases, with 15 bases between them. The germline V gene has CDR1 SGHTA and CDR2 FQGTGA. CDR3 length: 15 amino acids. The CDR3 nucleotides read TGTGCCAGCAGGCCCGGGGGCCTCTCCACCGGGGAGCTGTTTTTT. Its protein product is CASRPGGLSTGELFF.

The chain carries TRBV6-1 and TRBJ2-5, with TRBD2 identical over 10 bases. This CDR3 has 14 residues. Per germline, CDR1 MNHNS and CDR2 SASEGT. V lost 6 bases and J lost 4; bases outside the gene matches: 5. The DNA for the CDR3 is TGTGCCAGCAGACCCTTAGCGGGGGGAGAGACCCAGTACTTC. It codes for CASRPLAGGETQYF.

In its sample, this clonotype was seen a few times. V and J are TRBV5-5 and TRBJ2-7; TRBD1 matches 7 bases. The J segment lost 2 bases and the V segment lost 4 bases, leaving 6 bases of the junction unmatched. CDR1 SGHKS and CDR2 YYEKEE come from the germline V gene (reference sequence). The CDR3 spans 14 residues. The CDR3 bases are TGTGCCAGCAGCCCACCAACAGGGGCCTACGAGCAGTACTTC. It yields the protein CASSPPTGAYEQYF.

This clonotype has just a few counts. The rearrangement links TRBV28 to TRBJ2-5; TRBD2 might be the D (6 bases). The V and J ends lost 8 bases and 5 bases respectively, with 18 bases between them. This CDR3 region has 14 residues. The germline V gene has CDR1 MDHEN and CDR2 SYDVKM. CDR3 in DNA: TGTGCCAGCCGGAGGGACCTACGGGGGGAGACCCAGTACTTC. Its protein product is CASRRDLRGETQYF.

V gene TRBV2 combines with J gene TRBJ2-7, with a weak D call TRBD1 (8 bases). Trimming removed 8 bases at V and 0 bases at J, with 32 bases between. There are 20 residues in the CDR3. Germline CDR1 reads SNHLY; CDR2 reads FYNNEI. The chain's CDR3 is CASLLSTGTGVGGSSYEQYF. DNA for the CDR3: TGTGCCAGCCTGCTCTCAACCGGGACAGGCGTCGGGGGGAGCTCCTACGAGCAGTACTTC.

This clonotype was picked up many times. The CDR3: CASSLFGMTTGETQYF. The CDR3 DNA follows: TGTGCCAGCAGCTTATTCGGGATGACGACTGGAGAGACCCAGTACTTC. V usage is TRBV7-2 and J usage is TRBJ2-5; maybe TRBD2 (5 bases). Germline loops: CDR1 SGHTA, CDR2 FQGNSA. The CDR3 loop spans 16 amino acids. Trimming removed 2 bases at V and 4 bases at J, with 17 bases between.

This chain's CDR3 is CASSRAGTGNQPQHF. CDR3 bases: TGTGCCAGCAGCCGCGCCGGGACAGGAAATCAGCCCCAGCATTTT. This chain joins TRBV7-9 and TRBJ1-5; 8 bases fit TRBD1. The CDR3 has 15 residues. CDR1 is SEHNR, CDR2 FQNEAQ, per germline (reference sequence). The J segment lost 4 bases and the V segment lost 5 bases, leaving 7 bases of the junction unmatched.

V usage is TRBV5-1 and J usage is TRBJ2-1, with TRBD2 matching 11 bases. Germline CDR1 reads SGHRS; CDR2 reads YFSETQ. This CDR3 region has 15 residues. Trimming removed 4 bases from V and 9 bases from J; junction bases left unmatched: 9. The CDR3 sequence: CASSLGLAGDREQFF. CDR3 nucleotide sequence: TGCGCCAGCAGCCTCGGACTAGCGGGTGATCGTGAGCAGTTCTTC.

The chain's CDR3 is CSVADNEQFF. CDR3 sequence (DNA): TGCAGCGTTGCTGACAATGAGCAGTTCTTC. This chain connects TRBV29-1 to TRBJ2-1, with D uncertain. Trimming stripped 4 bases from V and 5 bases from J, with 3 bases between. This CDR3 is built from 10 residues. Germline assignment: CDR1 SQVTM and CDR2 ANQGSEA.

In its sample, this clonotype was seen a few times. V gene TRBV12-3 or TRBV12-4 combines with J gene TRBJ1-3; D remains unclear. This CDR3 has 13 residues. V lost 4 bases to trimming and J lost 2 bases, with 6 bases between them. The CDR3 region is CASSYQAGNTIYF. CDR3 bases: TGTGCCAGCAGTTATCAGGCTGGAAACACCATATATTTT.

There are a few counts of this clonotype. V is TRBV5-6 and J is TRBJ2-7; 8 bases match TRBD2. The CDR3 is 15 residues long. Germline-derived CDR1 and CDR2 are SGHDT and YYEEEE. The V segment lost 4 bases and the J segment 1 base; nucleotides outside the gene matches: 7. DNA of the CDR3: TGTGCCAGCAGCACCTTAGCGGGGAAATCCTACGAGCAGTACTTC. Translation gives CASSTLAGKSYEQYF.

This chain connects TRBV3-1 to TRBJ2-6; TRBD1 aligns across 7 bases. Germline assignment: CDR1 LGHDT and CDR2 YNNKEL (reference sequence). The CDR3 extends over 18 amino acids. V dropped 5 bases and J dropped 0; count of bases not matched to a gene: 10. The CDR3 here is CASSKRGQLLSGANVLTF. The CDR3 region has the DNA TGTGCCAGCAGCAAGAGGGGACAGCTGCTCTCTGGGGCCAACGTCCTGACTTTC.